Shown below are 14 T cell receptor beta chains from a single sample sequenced in a study of blood T cell repertoires in COVID-19. Clones were sequenced by immunoSEQ multiplex PCR, and TCRdb holds only the in-frame ones, with some missing. The table records about 280,000 clones, around 91% of them present only once. Sequencing was done on a sample of PBMCs or T cells enriched from blood (not recorded which). These receptors all come from a woman aged 18 to 35 with acute COVID-19.

The chain employs TRBV7-8 and TRBJ2-7, with 11 bases identical to TRBD2. The V segment lost 4 bases and the J segment 2 bases; nucleotides outside the gene matches: 7. Looked up from germline, CDR1 is SGHVS and CDR2 is FQNEAQ. CDR3 length: 16 amino acids. The CDR3 DNA follows: TGTGCCAGCAGCTCATCCGGGACTAGCGGTACCTACGAGCAGTACTTC. This gives the protein CASSSSGTSGTYEQYF.

The rearrangement uses TRBV29-1 and TRBJ1-1, with 10 bases that match TRBD1. The CDR3 totals 14 residues. The germline CDR1 and CDR2 sequences are SQVTM and ANQGSEA. V dropped 2 bases and J dropped 4; count of bases not matched to a gene: 4. CDR3 in DNA: TGCAGCGTTGAACCCCGGACAGGGGGCACTGAAGCTTTCTTT. Encoded protein: CSVEPRTGGTEAFF.

The chain joins TRBV27 to TRBJ2-1, with 11 nucleotides matching TRBD2. Trimming at V came to 1 base and at J to 5 bases, leaving 7 bases not matched to a gene. CDR1 MNHEY and CDR2 SMNVEV come from the germline V gene (reference sequence). The CDR3 extends over 17 amino acids. Here the CDR3 DNA reads TGTGCCAGCAGTTTATGGATTAGCGGGAGGGACAACAATGAGCAGTTCTTC. Its translation: CASSLWISGRDNNEQFF.

V usage is TRBV30 and J usage is TRBJ1-1; D call uncertain. CDR1 is GTSNPN and CDR2 is SVGIG in the germline V gene (reference sequence). The CDR3 length is 15 residues. V was shortened by 2 bases and J by 0 bases, with 13 bases between the two germline ends. The CDR3 here is CAWSYYGTLNTEAFF. The DNA of the CDR3 is TGTGCCTGGAGTTACTATGGTACACTGAACACTGAAGCTTTCTTT. The entire variable domain, with the rest obtained from reference TRBV30 and TRBJ1-1, is as follows: SQTIHQWPATLVQPVGSPLSLECTVEGTSNPNLYWYRQAAGRGLQLLFYSVGIGQISSEVPQNLSASRPQDRQFILSSKKLLLSDSGFYLCAWSYYGTLNTEAFFGQGTRLTVV.

Written as DNA, the CDR3 is TGTGCCACCAGCAGAGTTAGCGGGAGGTTAACCGGGGAGCTGTTTTTT. This codes for CATSRVSGRLTGELFF. The chain joins TRBV15 to TRBJ2-2; 10 positions match TRBD2. Germline-derived CDR1 and CDR2 are LNHNV and YYDKDF (reference sequence). This CDR3 has 16 residues. V dropped 1 base and J dropped 5; count of bases not matched to a gene: 4. The variable domain in full, with the rest retrieved from reference TRBV15 and TRBJ2-2, is DAMVIQNPRYQVTQFGKPVTLSCSQTLNHNVMYWYQQKSSQAPKLLFHYYDKDFNNEADTPDNFQSRRPNTSFCFLDIRSPGLGDTAMYLCATSRVSGRLTGELFFGEGSRLTVL.

The chain uses TRBV6-6 and TRBJ1-3; 10 positions match TRBD1. This CDR3 contains 15 residues. CDR1 MNHNY and CDR2 SVGAGI come from the germline V gene (reference sequence). The V gene end was trimmed by 6 bases and the J gene end by 2 bases; junction bases not matched to a gene: 4. The CDR3 region is CASRSGTGAGNTIYF. The CDR3 nucleotides are TGTGCCAGCAGATCCGGGACAGGGGCTGGAAACACCATATATTTT.

The chain employs TRBV19 and TRBJ2-5; D may be TRBD1 (6 bases). Trimming left V 6 bases short and J 5 bases short, with 13 bases between. The CDR3 length is 13 residues. Germline loops: CDR1 LNHDA, CDR2 SQIVND (reference sequence). The CDR3 coding sequence is TGTGCCAGTAGCATACAGGGATACGAGACCCAGTACTTC. Translated, it gives CASSIQGYETQYF.

V gene TRBV27 combines with J gene TRBJ1-2; D is unclear. Germline CDR1 MNHEY, CDR2 SMNVEV (reference sequence). The CDR3 runs 12 residues. V was shortened by 6 bases and J by 2 bases, with 7 bases between the two germline ends. This CDR3 is CASRTLNYGYTF. CDR3 DNA sequence: TGTGCCAGCAGAACATTGAACTATGGCTACACCTTC.

This chain uses TRBV15 with TRBJ1-1; TRBD1 is a possible D gene (5 bases). CDR3 length: 12 amino acids. Germline values: CDR1 LNHNV, CDR2 YYDKDF (reference sequence). V lost 0 bases and J lost 11, with 10 bases in between. CDR3 protein: CATSREGAIAFF. Written as DNA, the CDR3 is TGTGCCACCAGCAGAGAAGGGGCGATCGCTTTCTTT.

The chain carries TRBV13 and TRBJ2-7, with 8 bases that match TRBD2. The CDR3 sequence is 19 residues long. Germline V gene sequence: CDR1 PRHDT, CDR2 FYEKMQ (reference sequence). The V segment lost 0 bases and the J segment 0 bases; nucleotides outside the gene matches: 13. CDR3 amino acids: CASSLGSAGVKETSYEQYF. The CDR3 DNA sequence: TGTGCCAGCAGCTTAGGCTCAGCGGGAGTCAAGGAAACCTCCTACGAGCAGTACTTC.

The V and J genes are TRBV29-1 and TRBJ1-2; maybe TRBD1 (6 bases). Germline V gene lookup returns CDR1 SQVTM and CDR2 ANQGSEA. The CDR3 runs 12 residues. V lost 4 bases, J lost 8 bases, and 14 bases lay in between. DNA for the CDR3: TGCAGCGTTGCGGGGGGCGCGTGGGGCTACACCTTC. Its translation is CSVAGGAWGYTF.

This clone was observed a handful of times. The gene calls are TRBV5-4 and TRBJ2-1, with 8 bases identical to TRBD1. The CDR3 runs 14 residues. Per germline, CDR1 SGHNT and CDR2 YYREEE (reference sequence). Losses at the gene ends were 5 bases for V and 7 bases for J; bases not matched to a gene: 8. The CDR3 reads CASRPDRGWNEQFF. CDR3 coding DNA: TGTGCCAGCAGACCAGACAGGGGTTGGAATGAGCAGTTCTTC.

The chain recombines TRBV11-2 with TRBJ1-6, with unresolved D. This CDR3 has 14 residues. Germline V gene data show CDR1 as SGHAT and CDR2 as FQNNGV. V was trimmed by 1 base and J by 7 bases, leaving 8 bases between them. The DNA for the CDR3 is TGTGCCAGCAGCTTAGTAGTCGCGAATTCACCCCTCCACTTT. Protein sequence: CASSLVVANSPLHF.

The V and J genes are TRBV5-1 and TRBJ2-7; D might be TRBD1 (5 bases). This CDR3 is 14 amino acids long. Germline CDR1 is SGHRS and CDR2 is YFSETQ. Between the trimmed V and J ends, which lost 2 bases and 3 bases, there was a span of 12 bases. CDR3 region: CASSFSSTVYEQYF. CDR3 coding DNA: TGCGCCAGCAGCTTTTCATCGACAGTCTACGAGCAGTACTTC.